The clone carrying this TCR beta chain was observed once. What it recognizes is unknown. A much more abundant neighbour one base away suggests this may be a read error. This sample stems from a study of molecular identifiers for immune sequencing clone quantification. Study-wide results and caveats: Clones of above 20 RNA copies carried over 98% of effector molecules; in naive cells they carried under 1%. Barcode sharing among identical TCR molecules could make large clones appear smaller.

Sorted inputs of about 19,000 to 1,100,000 cells, with 10%, 30% or 50% RNA, yielded naive CD8 libraries. Naive CD8 T cells underwent sorting with the CD8+CD4-CCR7+CD45RA+ definition. TCRdb re-analysed the PCR reads in MiXCR, keeping a single row per CDR3 protein. The sample holds just over 40,000 distinct CDR3 sequences, about a quarter seen once. Sequencing was performed on naive CD8+ T cells from blood, with Jurkat cell RNA spiked in. Sample subset: FACS-sorted CD8+CD4-CCR7+CD45RA+ naive T cells. The clonotype originates from a human donor in good health. Some libraries in this study had Jurkat cell RNA spiked in.

The CDR3: CASSLIVGVYETLYF. CDR3 coding DNA: TGTGCCAGCAGCTTAATTGTAGGGGTCTACGAGACCCTGTACTTC. The gene calls are TRBV7-7 and TRBJ2-5, with D perhaps matching TRBD1 (5 bases). Germline V gene data show CDR1 as SSHAT and CDR2 as FNYEAQ (reference sequence). The length of the CDR3 is 15 residues. The full variable domain, rest sourced from reference TRBV7-7 and TRBJ2-5, is GAGVSQSPRYKVTKRGQDVTLRCDPISSHATLYWYQQALGQGPEFLTYFNYEAQPDKSGLPSDRFSAERPEGSISTLTIQRTEQRDSAMYRCASSLIVGVYETLYFGPGTRLLVL.